The entry below gives a single TCR beta chain sequence along with its context. Libraries were prepared by immunoSEQ multiplex PCR; TCRdb keeps only in-frame clonotypes and omits some of them. The sample records hundreds of thousands of clones, about 85% being singletons. Germline V lookup: CDR1 MDHEN, CDR2 SYDVKM. V shed 3 bases, J shed 3 bases, and the junction held 8 bases outside the gene matches. The CDR3 sequence is 16 residues long. The data were taken from a study of Ad26.COV2.S vaccination and SARS-CoV-2 variants. The treatment is: around 19 received Ad26.COV2.S at low or high dose, single or two shots; roughly 5 received placebo; per-sample allocation not given. Repertoires come from day 63 after the first vaccine or placebo injection.

Sequenced material: peripheral blood, taken in a trial of Ad26.COV2.S vaccine versus placebo. The source is a person between 18 and 65 years old who received the Ad26.COV2.S COVID-19 vaccine or a placebo. The chain carries TRBV28 and TRBJ2-3, with TRBD1 matching 8 bases. CDR3 amino acids: CASSFGARGRTDTQYF. DNA for the CDR3: TGTGCCAGCAGTTTCGGGGCCAGGGGGCGAACAGATACGCAGTATTTT.